The clone carrying this T cell receptor (beta chain) was recorded many times. This record comes from a study of T-cell reconstitution after alpha-beta-depleted transplantation in children. Germline CDR1 is SQVTM and CDR2 is ANQGSEA. The V end lost 7 bases, the J end lost 0 bases, and 7 bases lay between the germline ends. The CDR3 contains 13 residues. Preparation of the TCRbeta library involved a method that used unique molecular identifiers. TCRdb re-called the PCR reads with MiXCR, one entry per CDR3 protein. This sample yields about 640,000 distinct CDR3 sequences, of which roughly 15% are seen a single time; about 1.1% belongs to the top ten.

The clonotype was recovered from a human donor who donated a stem cell graft to a child with acute myeloid leukemia. The genes are TRBV29-1 and TRBJ2-6; D gene unclear. Sequences were derived from PBMCs from the stem cell graft donor, sampled from the stem cell graft. CDR3 region: CSAYVSGANVLTF. The CDR3 DNA reads as TGCAGCGCCTATGTCTCTGGGGCCAACGTCCTGACTTTC.